This TCR beta chain was captured by sequencing in a study of T cells in Graves' hyperthyroidism and ophthalmopathy (dated by TCRdb to between 2019 and 2020). Study-level background: Peripheral blood was sampled at the time of initial diagnosis, prior to any treatment. To identify TCR V-J signatures that set the groups apart, the researchers used a discovery cohort of 90 to 100 patients, made up of approximately 43 with Graves' ophthalmopathy and around 58 with stable Graves' hyperthyroidism. Whether ophthalmopathy could be predicted prospectively was tested in an independent validation cohort made up of 18 to 20 hyperthyroidism patients plus 17 patients who later progressed to ophthalmopathy. The 100 discovery patients were randomly split 7:3 into training and test sets. In roughly six Graves' hyperthyroidism patients, the study also compared T-cell repertoires from thyroid tissue with T-cell repertoires from blood. After sampling, hyperthyroidism patients received methimazole starting at 30 mg daily, and ophthalmopathy patients received high-dose intravenous methylprednisolone. According to the paper, TCR Vbeta CDR3 sequencing was carried out on approximately 140 peripheral blood samples, which came from 40 to 45 ophthalmopathy, approximately 72 hyperthyroidism and roughly 17 progressor patients.

Graves' hyperthyroidism was defined as stable when no progression to ophthalmopathy occurred over 18 months of follow-up. Hyperthyroidism patients were newly diagnosed, had a disease duration of under 2 months, and were aged 18 to 65 years. Exclusion was applied to patients with uncontrolled infections, other autoimmune diseases, pregnancy or lactation. Clinical symptoms, serum thyroxine and TRAb, thyroid ultrasound, and orbital computed tomography formed the basis for the diagnoses. PBMCs were isolated from 10 ml of fresh peripheral blood by Ficoll-Paque density gradient centrifugation. Total RNA was extracted using Trizol reagent, and RNA quality was assessed on an Agilent 2100 Bioanalyzer. Study-level results and caveats: In validation, the model predicted progression to ophthalmopathy with around 71% sensitivity and roughly 75% specificity, a median of around 6.6 months before onset. No statistical method was used to set the sample size in advance, and investigators knew the group allocation. In cross-validation, a model built on a 13 V-J signature told ophthalmopathy apart from stable hyperthyroidism with just under 90% sensitivity and around 84% specificity, and in testing the same model reached 80%/75%. Blood samples also contained most of the expanded thyroid clonotypes (frequency above 0.001), which suggests that blood repertoires may reflect thyroid immune responses.

Worth noting for this clonotype: The antigen this receptor binds is unknown. The sample holds no much larger clone one base away, and base qualities are not on file.

Amplification of TCR beta CDR3 regions was carried out from RNA transcripts. The TCR CDR3 was subjected to a first round of RT-PCR using the HTBI primer set and the Qiagen OneStep RT-PCR kit. A second multiplex PCR round built the libraries, followed by size selection and purification. Paired-end sequencing of the libraries was performed with 100 bp reads on an Illumina HiSeq2000. In the authors' own workflow: Raw data were processed with SOAPnuke, discarding reads with adapters, uncalled bases, mean Phred below 15, or no exact constant-primer or identifier match. COPE v1.2.5 was used to merge the high-quality paired reads, and each unique nucleotide sequence was defined as a clonotype. Clonotypes were aligned to IMGT TRBV, TRBD and TRBJ reference segments using MiTCR v1.1. The analysis was restricted to V-J combinations with a frequency above 0.0001, which together covered 98% to 99.2% of the repertoires. A TCS score was defined as the ratio of F50 (clonal expansion) to E x V (chaos), with BLOSUM62-based TCRdist applied between CDR3 peptides within each V-J. Welch's t-statistics and random forest reduced roughly 500 V-J features to fewer than 15, which were used in a naive Bayes classifier (R e1071). TCRdb's own reprocessing of the public reads used fastp at Q25 and MiXCR and kept productive beta chains. All rows with the same CDR3 protein become a single entry with the most common DNA and genes. TCRdb's processing, not the authors' own work, is the source of the V and J calls. The sample table lists about 700,000 distinct CDR3 sequences, around 15% of them with a count of one. The leading ten clones occupy 9.5% to 13% of the sample.

This clonotype was obtained from a woman under 30 with Graves' hyperthyroidism. The sequencing sample was made of blood.

Here is the DNA: TGTGCCAGTAGGGACTCCCCACTCGGCACAGATACGCAGTATTTT. Its protein reads: CASRDSPLGTDTQYF. The rearranged chain carries TRBV19 and TRBJ2-3, and possibly TRBD2, on 5 matching bases. The trim is 6 bases for V and 1 base for J, with a gap of 14 bases between the germline ends. The germline V gene (reference sequence) yields LNHDA for CDR1 and SQIVND for CDR2. The CDR3 has 15 amino acids, counting the end cysteine and phenylalanine. The entry retains the CDR3 DNA only, 45 bases that are in frame from base 1.